A selection of T cell receptor beta chains follows, all from one sample in a study of identifying expanded T cells in peripheral blood. TCRdb's copy holds only in-frame clones and misses some; the assay was immunoSEQ multiplex PCR. Of around 120,000 clones in the sample, around nine tenths are singletons; the top ten hold 8% to 9%. Sequenced material: blood. The receptors come from a person between 18 and 75 years old in good health. The conserved cysteine and the conserved F or W are not part of the CDR3 here. A D gene is named only where the DNA matches it firmly. Only some rows state a clone size, as once, few, many or a class for expanded clones.

J gene: TRBJ1-2
V gene: TRBV18
clone size: few
D gene: TRBD1
CDR3 protein: ASSPGRGDGYT

J gene: TRBJ1-4
V gene: TRBV28
clone size: -
D gene: -
CDR3 protein: ASSLDANEKLF

J gene: TRBJ1-1
V gene: TRBV30
clone size: -
D gene: -
CDR3 protein: AWSPRVGSNTEAF

J gene: TRBJ1-2
V gene: TRBV11-2
clone size: -
D gene: TRBD1
CDR3 protein: ASSLTGGPYGYT

J gene: TRBJ1-1
V gene: TRBV5-1
clone size: -
D gene: -
CDR3 protein: ASSFQTAMNTEAF

J gene: TRBJ2-7
V gene: TRBV19
clone size: -
D gene: TRBD1
CDR3 protein: ASGRQGSYEQY

J gene: TRBJ2-5
V gene: TRBV27
clone size: once
D gene: -
CDR3 protein: ASSSRVAGQTQY

J gene: TRBJ2-1
V gene: TRBV5-6
clone size: -
D gene: TRBD1
CDR3 protein: ASSPGQGLRDEQF

J gene: TRBJ1-5
V gene: TRBV7-8
clone size: -
D gene: -
CDR3 protein: ASSGQGFSNQPQH

J gene: TRBJ2-7
V gene: TRBV29-1
clone size: -
D gene: -
CDR3 protein: SVSGQAYEQY

J gene: TRBJ2-2
V gene: TRBV27
clone size: -
D gene: TRBD1
CDR3 protein: ASRKGQGVSGELF

J gene: TRBJ2-1
V gene: TRBV5-5
clone size: -
D gene: -
CDR3 protein: ASNLGGVSYNEQF

J gene: -
V gene: TRBV5-1
clone size: -
D gene: TRBD1
CDR3 protein: ASSLGDRGTYEQY

J gene: TRBJ2-3
V gene: TRBV9
clone size: -
D gene: TRBD2
CDR3 protein: ASSARLAGGLGDTQY

J gene: TRBJ1-1
V gene: TRBV5-1
clone size: -
D gene: -
CDR3 protein: ASSTRGGALNTEAF

J gene: TRBJ1-2
V gene: TRBV5-1
clone size: -
D gene: -
CDR3 protein: ASSLAPANYGYT

J gene: TRBJ1-2
V gene: TRBV7-2
clone size: -
D gene: -
CDR3 protein: ASSFPVSNYGYT

J gene: TRBJ2-5
V gene: TRBV5-6
clone size: -
D gene: -
CDR3 protein: ASSLYGGPIEETQY

J gene: TRBJ2-5
V gene: TRBV5-1
clone size: -
D gene: -
CDR3 protein: ASSFAGHQETQY

J gene: TRBJ1-2
V gene: TRBV11-2
clone size: few
D gene: -
CDR3 protein: ASSHIDSYGYT

J gene: TRBJ1-3
V gene: TRBV5-5
clone size: -
D gene: -
CDR3 protein: ASSLQGSENTIY